One and the same sample provided the 21 T cell receptor beta chains below, sequenced in a study of CD8+ T cells in alopecia areata. Investigators isolated RNA and reverse transcribed it into cDNA to act as the sequencing template. TCRdb keeps only in-frame clones here, not all; method: immunoSEQ multiplex PCR. The data show roughly 120,000 clones, 55% to 60% seen once. Treatment defined: oral pan-JAK inhibitor, 5-10 mg twice daily. Specimen: CD4+ T cells sorted from blood, collected at week 24, from a patient treated with tofacitinib. These receptors originate from a human donor with alopecia areata.

The chain joins TRBV5-4 to TRBJ1-1; D ambiguous. The CDR3 covers 14 residues. Germline CDR1 SGHNT, CDR2 YYREEE (reference sequence). V was trimmed by 5 bases and J by 4 bases, leaving 15 bases between them. As DNA, the CDR3 is TGTGCCAGCAGTTCCTCCGGGAGTAGCACTGAAGCTTTCTTT. This translates into CASSSSGSSTEAFF.

This clone was detected a few times. The chain's CDR3 is CASSLRRVGQETQYF. The DNA for the CDR3 is TGTGCCAGCAGCTTGCGCAGGGTAGGACAAGAGACCCAGTACTTC. The gene calls are TRBV5-4 and TRBJ2-5; perhaps TRBD1 as D (5 bases). The CDR3 covers 15 residues. V lost 1 base, J lost 2 bases, and 12 bases lay in between. Germline values: CDR1 SGHNT, CDR2 YYREEE (reference sequence).

Regarding this clone: Other nucleotide sequences from this sample produce the same CDR3. The CDR3 is CASSYEGNYGYTF. The CDR3, as DNA: TGTGCCAGCAGTTACGAGGGTAACTATGGCTACACCTTC. The rearrangement links TRBV6-5 to TRBJ1-2; D remains ambiguous. The V end was cut by 2 bases, the J end by 1 base, with 5 bases between. CDR3 size: 13 residues. CDR1 and CDR2 (germline): MNHEY, SVGAGI.

This clone was counted between two and nine times. The gene calls are TRBV29-1 and TRBJ2-6; unclear D gene. The CDR3 is made up of 14 amino acids. In germline, CDR1 is SQVTM, CDR2 ANQGSEA. The germline V and J ends were trimmed by 7 bases and 0 bases, with 10 bases remaining between them. The CDR3 spells CSASVRSGANVLTF. DNA for the CDR3: TGCAGCGCTTCAGTCCGCTCTGGGGCCAACGTCCTGACTTTC.

This clone was counted only a few times. The chain carries TRBV10-3 and TRBJ2-7; perhaps TRBD2 as D (6 bases). The CDR3 spans 12 residues. CDR1 and CDR2 from the germline V gene are ENHRY and SYGVKD. Trimming cost V 6 bases and J 6 bases, with 12 bases left between them. The CDR3 sequence is CAIRAGLSEQYF. In DNA form, the CDR3 reads TGTGCCATCAGGGCGGGGTTGAGCGAGCAGTACTTC.

This clone came up a few times. This chain joins TRBV14 and TRBJ1-1, with 10 positions matching TRBD1. Germline V CDR1 and CDR2: SGHDN, FVKESK. V was clipped by 4 bases and J by 8 bases; unmatched bases: 4. The CDR3 spans 13 residues. The chain's CDR3 is CASSLGQGTEAFF. The CDR3 nucleotides read TGTGCCAGCAGCCTGGGACAGGGGACCGAAGCTTTCTTT.

The chain joins TRBV27 to TRBJ2-7; 9 nucleotides line up with TRBD1. J lost 6 bases, V lost 7 bases, and 7 bases had no gene match. This CDR3 has 13 residues. Germline lookup yields CDR1 MNHEY and CDR2 SMNVEV (reference sequence). As DNA, the CDR3 is TGTGCCAGCATGGGACAGGGAGGCGGCGAGCAGTACTTC. As protein: CASMGQGGGEQYF.

This chain connects TRBV27 to TRBJ1-1; a possible D gene is TRBD1 (6 bases). The CDR3 totals 16 residues. The germline V and J ends were trimmed by 1 base and 4 bases, with 16 bases remaining between them. Germline V gene sequence: CDR1 MNHEY, CDR2 SMNVEV (reference sequence). CDR3 in DNA: TGTGCCAGCAGTTTATGGGGGGGCGCGTCAAGCACTGAAGCTTTCTTT. As protein: CASSLWGGASSTEAFF.

V gene TRBV4-2 combines with J gene TRBJ2-5; TRBD1 aligns across 7 bases. The V gene end was trimmed by 6 bases and the J gene end by 3 bases; junction bases not matched to a gene: 7. CDR1 is LGHNA, CDR2 YNFKEQ, per germline. The CDR3 contains 14 residues. The CDR3 DNA sequence: TGTGCCAGCAGTCACAGCGGACAGGAAGAGACCCAGTACTTC. The encoded protein is CASSHSGQEETQYF.

This clone showed up just a few times. This chain links TRBV2 with TRBJ1-5; a weak D match, TRBD1 (5 bases). V shed 4 bases and J shed 3 bases, with 13 bases lying between them. The germline CDR1 and CDR2 sequences are SNHLY and FYNNEI. There are 15 residues in the CDR3. The CDR3 loop reads CASSAQVLDNQPQHF. The CDR3 nucleotides read TGTGCCAGCAGTGCACAGGTATTGGACAATCAGCCCCAGCATTTT.

J is TRBJ2-3 and V is TRBV6-6, with 13 bases matching TRBD2. V was pared by 8 bases and J by 5 bases, with 1 base of the junction left unmatched. There are 13 residues in the CDR3. CDR1 MNHNY and CDR2 SVGAGI come from the germline V gene (reference sequence). The CDR3 bases are TGTGCCAGCCGGACTAGCGGGAGAGATACGCAGTATTTT. Translated: CASRTSGRDTQYF.

This chain links TRBV5-4 with TRBJ2-5; 8 nucleotides match TRBD1. There are 14 residues in the CDR3. Losses at the gene ends were 3 bases for V and 5 bases for J; bases not matched to a gene: 6. CDR1 and CDR2 (germline): SGHNT, YYREEE (reference sequence). The CDR3 loop reads CASSSAGGGETQYF. The DNA for the CDR3 is TGTGCCAGCAGCTCTGCAGGGGGCGGCGAGACCCAGTACTTC.

The chain joins TRBV7-9 to TRBJ2-5; a weak D match, TRBD1 (6 bases). V was pared by 5 bases and J by 5 bases, with 18 bases between. The length of the CDR3 is 15 residues. Germline values: CDR1 SEHNR, CDR2 FQNEAQ (reference sequence). CDR3 protein: CASSRRRSRGETQYF. CDR3 nucleotides: TGTGCCAGCAGCCGCCGACGGTCGAGGGGGGAGACCCAGTACTTC.

In the case of this clone: The sample holds other DNA sequences that translate to the same CDR3. V and J are TRBV18 and TRBJ1-1; the D gene is possibly TRBD1 (5 bases). V was shortened by 2 bases and J by 1 base, with 8 bases between the two germline ends. The CDR3 loop spans 14 amino acids. Germline V gives CDR1 KGHSH, CDR2 LQKENI. This CDR3 is CASSPGTGNTEAFF. CDR3 coding DNA: TGTGCCAGCTCACCAGGGACGGGGAACACTGAAGCTTTCTTT.

In this sample, this clone turned up a few times. The CDR3 loop reads CATSRVRGINLNTEAFF. The CDR3 DNA sequence: TGTGCCACCAGCAGAGTGAGGGGGATTAATTTGAACACTGAAGCTTTCTTT. The J gene is TRBJ1-1, the V gene TRBV15, with D possibly being TRBD1 (6 bases). CDR3 size: 17 residues. Per germline, CDR1 LNHNV and CDR2 YYDKDF (reference sequence). Trimming removed 1 base from V and 0 bases from J, with 15 bases in between.

The genes are TRBV4-3 and TRBJ1-1; D gene unclear. The CDR3 extends over 16 amino acids. V lost 3 bases and J lost 1, with 15 bases in between. Germline V gives CDR1 LGHNA, CDR2 YSLEER. In DNA, the CDR3 is TGCGCCAGCAGCCAGGGCCGGGGAAACTCGAACACTGAAGCTTTCTTT. Its protein product is CASSQGRGNSNTEAFF.

This clone has just a few counts. The chain is built from TRBV6-5 and TRBJ1-1, with no clear D. This CDR3 has 11 residues. The germline gives CDR1 MNHEY, CDR2 SVGAGI. Trimming shortened V by 3 bases and J by 9 bases, and 8 bases separated the two germline ends. In DNA form, the CDR3 reads TGTGCCAGCAGTTATCCACCGAAAGCTTTCTTT. It is translated as CASSYPPKAFF.

V is TRBV23-1 and J is TRBJ2-5; D remains unclear. TRBV23-1 is recorded as an ORF, its role being uncertain. Trimming left V 11 bases short and J 7 bases short, with 8 bases between. The CDR3 is 9 residues long. The DNA for the CDR3 is TGCGCCCCGCGAGGGACCCAGTACTTC. It yields the protein CAPRGTQYF.

The V and J genes are TRBV29-1 and TRBJ2-7; no definite D call. The CDR3 runs to 11 residues. The V gene lost 6 bases and the J gene lost 7 bases, with 13 bases spanning the gap. CDR1 and CDR2 from the germline V gene are SQVTM and ANQGSEA. The CDR3 protein is CSVTLTREQYF. The DNA for the CDR3 is TGCAGCGTAACCCTAACGAGGGAGCAGTACTTC.

V and J are TRBV5-6 and TRBJ2-7; 8 bases agree with TRBD1. Per the germline V gene, CDR1 is SGHDT and CDR2 is YYEEEE. This CDR3 is 11 amino acids long. Trimming removed 1 base from V and 9 bases from J; junction bases left unmatched: 0. The CDR3 region is CASSLTGGQYF. CDR3 nucleotides: TGTGCCAGCAGCTTGACAGGGGGGCAGTACTTC.

The CDR3 coding sequence is TGTGCCAGCAGTGACAGGGGTTCTCAGCCCCAGCATTTT. This translates into CASSDRGSQPQHF. The gene calls are TRBV2 and TRBJ1-5, with a weak D call TRBD1 (6 bases). The CDR3 loop spans 13 amino acids. Trimming took off 3 bases at V and 6 bases at J, with 9 bases between the two ends. Germline CDR1 SNHLY, CDR2 FYNNEI.